What follows is one T cell receptor (beta chain) and its context. Its antigen is still unknown. The sample comes from a study of identical twins. Study-level points and caveats: Cross-sectional statistics, not tracking of the same donors, supported the conclusions. High-abundance cord blood beta clonotypes had fewer insertions; memory repertoires showed none. Weaker excess sharing between twins was seen in beta out-of-frame sequences.

Trimming removed 0 bases at V and 1 base at J, with 10 bases between. The CDR3 covers 15 residues. CDR1 is SGHDT, CDR2 YYEEEE, per germline. TCRdb analysed the 5' RACE reads with MiXCR anew, one entry per CDR3 protein. The data show 240,000 or so distinct CDR3 sequences, with roughly 7% seen just once and around 3.4% held by the top ten. The sample was also linked to a second study, of yellow fever vaccine responses in identical twins. Per that study: A vaccine T cell response that seemed partly convergent and partly personalized was reported in twins.

The V gene is TRBV5-6, the J gene TRBJ2-5; D may correspond to TRBD1 or TRBD2 (5 bases each). The sample comprised memory (CD45RO+) T cells sorted from blood. The clonotype was recovered from a woman under 30 in good health. This CDR3 reads CASSLAMGVQETQYF. The CDR3 DNA follows: TGTGCCAGCAGCTTGGCCATGGGGGTCCAAGAGACCCAGTACTTC. Filled out from reference TRBV5-6 and TRBJ2-5, the complete variable domain reads DAGVTQSPTHLIKTRGQQVTLRCSPKSGHDTVSWYQQALGQGPQFIFQYYEEEERQRGNFPDRFSGHQFPNYSSELNVNALLLGDSALYLCASSLAMGVQETQYFGPGTRLLVL.